A single sample is the source of the 27 T cell receptor beta chains below, sequenced in a study of OX40 agonist ivuxolimab in advanced cancers. Sequencing was performed with immunoSEQ multiplex PCR; in TCRdb, only in-frame clones are kept and a portion is missing. The sample lists 80,000 to 95,000 clones; roughly nine tenths were seen once. Sample: CD4+ or CD8+ T cells sorted from blood, taken in a trial of the OX40 agonist ivuxolimab. These receptors were obtained from an adult with an advanced solid tumor such as melanoma, head and neck, liver or kidney cancer.

V usage is TRBV27 and J usage is TRBJ2-5; 10 bases agree with TRBD1. The CDR3 length is 17 residues. Germline values: CDR1 MNHEY, CDR2 SMNVEV (reference sequence). With 0 bases clipped from V and 4 bases from J, the junction kept 8 bases outside the gene matches. The CDR3 DNA follows: TGTGCCAGCAGTTTATCTCGACAGGGGGCGGGTGGAGAGACCCAGTACTTC. This gives the protein CASSLSRQGAGGETQYF.

Concerning this clone itself: This CDR3 is also generated by other DNA sequences in the sample. This chain joins TRBV4-2 and TRBJ2-5, with TRBD1 as a possible D gene (5 bases). Trimming stripped 0 bases from V and 5 bases from J, with 10 bases between. The CDR3 loop spans 14 amino acids. CDR1 is LGHNA and CDR2 is YNFKEQ in the germline V gene. The DNA for the CDR3 is TGTGCCAGCAGCCAAGACAGGGCCGGGGAGACCCAGTACTTC. Its protein is CASSQDRAGETQYF.

The rearrangement uses TRBV29-1 and TRBJ2-1; 9 nucleotides match TRBD1. The germline gives CDR1 SQVTM, CDR2 ANQGSEA. The CDR3 runs 11 residues. The V segment lost 4 bases and the J segment 12 bases; nucleotides outside the gene matches: 4. The CDR3 loop is CSVGPGQGQFF. The DNA for the CDR3 is TGCAGCGTTGGGCCGGGACAGGGGCAGTTCTTC.

This chain joins TRBV9 and TRBJ2-5, with 9 bases lining up with TRBD2. The V and J ends lost 3 bases and 5 bases, in that order; junction bases with no gene match: 8. This CDR3 has 15 residues. From germline, CDR1 is SGDLS and CDR2 YYNGEE. The CDR3 coding sequence is TGTGCCAGCAGCGGCGGGACTAGCTGGTCCGAGACCCAGTACTTC. Translating gives CASSGGTSWSETQYF.

The genes are TRBV5-1 and TRBJ2-7; the match to TRBD1 covers 7 bases. The CDR3 is 14 residues long. The germline V gene encodes CDR1 SGHRS and CDR2 YFSETQ. Trimming cost V 3 bases and J 2 bases; bases outside gene matches: 5. As DNA, the CDR3 is TGCGCCAGCAGCTCACAGGGGTTAACCTACGAGCAGTACTTC. Amino acid sequence: CASSSQGLTYEQYF. Full variable domain (rest looked up from reference TRBV5-1 and TRBJ2-7): KAGVTQTPRYLIKTRGQQVTLSCSPISGHRSVSWYQQTPGQGLQFLFEYFSETQRNKGNFPGRFSGRQFSNSRSEMNVSTLELGDSALYLCASSSQGLTYEQYFGPGTRLTVT.

The genes are TRBV19 and TRBJ2-3, with D perhaps TRBD1 (6 bases). The germline CDR1 and CDR2 sequences are LNHDA and SQIVND (reference sequence). The CDR3 length is 13 residues. V was shortened by 8 bases and J by 3 bases, with 12 bases between the two germline ends. CDR3 bases: TGTGCCAGTTCGGACAGAGCGACAGATACGCAGTATTTT. This encodes CASSDRATDTQYF.

The genes are TRBV5-4 and TRBJ2-2, with D uncertain. Between the trimmed V and J ends, which lost 4 bases and 0 bases, there was a span of 10 bases. The CDR3 sequence is 15 residues long. Germline values: CDR1 SGHNT, CDR2 YYREEE (reference sequence). In DNA form, the CDR3 reads TGTGCCAGCAGCCCTGTACTCGCGAACACCGGGGAGCTGTTTTTT. Protein: CASSPVLANTGELFF.

V usage is TRBV27 and J usage is TRBJ2-5; a weak D match, TRBD2 (6 bases). Germline V gives CDR1 MNHEY, CDR2 SMNVEV (reference sequence). Trimming stripped 1 base from V and 2 bases from J, with 8 bases between. The CDR3 totals 14 residues. CDR3 DNA sequence: TGTGCCAGCAGTTTATTGGGGAGGCAAGAGACCCAGTACTTC. Its translation: CASSLLGRQETQYF.

This chain links TRBV5-6 with TRBJ2-7, with TRBD2 matching over 14 bases. The CDR3 runs to 16 residues. Unmatched junction bases numbered 2, after V lost 3 bases and J lost 0 bases. Germline V gene sequence: CDR1 SGHDT, CDR2 YYEEEE. The chain's CDR3 is CASSSGLAGGSYEQYF. The CDR3 bases are TGTGCCAGCAGCTCAGGACTAGCGGGGGGCTCCTACGAGCAGTACTTC.

The chain's CDR3 is CASSQEAGTQYEKLFF. Here the CDR3 DNA reads TGTGCCAGCAGCCAAGAAGCCGGGACACAATATGAAAAACTGTTTTTT. The chain couples TRBV14 to TRBJ1-4; TRBD1 is a possible D gene (6 bases). Trimming took off 0 bases at V and 6 bases at J, with 14 bases between the two ends. Germline assignment: CDR1 SGHDN and CDR2 FVKESK. There are 16 residues in the CDR3.

The rearrangement joins TRBV6-1 to TRBJ1-1, with D perhaps TRBD1 (5 bases). V lost 1 base, J lost 8 bases, and 14 bases lay in between. Germline assignment: CDR1 MNHNS and CDR2 SASEGT. The CDR3 contains 14 residues. CDR3 amino acids: CASSEVGGGGEAFF. The CDR3 coding sequence is TGTGCCAGCAGTGAAGTGGGGGGTGGGGGAGAAGCTTTCTTT.

The chain links TRBV6-5 to TRBJ1-5; 10 bases fit TRBD1. Per germline, CDR1 MNHEY and CDR2 SVGAGI. The V and J ends lost 5 bases and 8 bases, in that order; junction bases with no gene match: 9. The CDR3 spans 15 residues. The CDR3 nucleotides are TGTGCCAGCAGTCGCTGGGACAGGGGACAGGAGCCCCAGCATTTT. Residues: CASSRWDRGQEPQHF.

This chain uses TRBV19 with TRBJ1-1; D not resolved. Per germline, CDR1 LNHDA and CDR2 SQIVND (reference sequence). With 5 bases removed from V and 0 bases from J, the gap between germline ends came to 7 bases. There are 13 residues in the CDR3. The CDR3 DNA sequence: TGTGCCAGTAGTCGGGAAATGAACACTGAAGCTTTCTTT. It yields the protein CASSREMNTEAFF.

The chain joins TRBV11-3 to TRBJ1-6; D is unclear. The CDR3 sequence is 17 residues long. Germline assignment: CDR1 SGHNT and CDR2 YENEEA. V lost 0 bases and J lost 6, with 15 bases in between. The CDR3 loop reads CASSLDRFGSANSPLHF. Here the CDR3 DNA reads TGTGCCAGCAGCTTAGATCGGTTTGGCAGCGCTAATTCACCCCTCCACTTT.

This chain joins TRBV6-1 and TRBJ1-2; D is uncertain. Germline CDR1 is MNHNS and CDR2 is SASEGT. The V and J ends lost 6 bases and 7 bases respectively, with 15 bases between them. The CDR3 sequence is 13 residues long. CDR3 sequence (DNA): TGTGCCAGCAGCCTCCGGGCGGGAGTTGGCTACACCTTC. Translating gives CASSLRAGVGYTF.

The gene calls are TRBV7-8 and TRBJ1-2; TRBD1 matches at 9 bases. V trimming: 1 base; J trimming: 3 bases; junction bases outside the gene matches: 3. The germline gives CDR1 SGHVS, CDR2 FQNEAQ. The CDR3 is made up of 15 amino acids. In DNA, the CDR3 is TGTGCCAGCAGCTTAGAATGGACAGGGGACTATGGCTACACCTTC. The encoded protein is CASSLEWTGDYGYTF.

V gene TRBV11-2 combines with J gene TRBJ2-7, with 10 bases identical to TRBD2. The germline gives CDR1 SGHAT, CDR2 FQNNGV. V gave up 5 bases and J gave up 3 bases; unmatched junction bases: 7. The CDR3 length is 15 residues. The CDR3 DNA sequence: TGTGCCAGCAGCCTCGCACTAGCGGGGAACTACGAGCAGTACTTC. Protein sequence: CASSLALAGNYEQYF.

The gene calls are TRBV11-2 and TRBJ2-3; D not certain. From germline, CDR1 is SGHAT and CDR2 FQNNGV. V was trimmed by 1 base and J by 6 bases, leaving 5 bases between them. The CDR3 runs 12 residues. The CDR3 protein is CASSLGYDTQYF. In DNA form, the CDR3 reads TGTGCCAGCAGCTTAGGGTATGATACGCAGTATTTT.

In regard to this clone: An end of the junction does not agree with germline; a read error may underlie this. The chain combines TRBV30 with TRBJ1-1; possible D gene TRBD1, 5 bases. This CDR3 is built from 11 residues. Germline values: CDR1 GTSNPN, CDR2 SVGIG (reference sequence). For the CDR3, the DNA is TGTGCCCGGAGTGTACAGGAGAGATCCTTCTTT. Its translation: CARSVQERSFF.

This chain joins TRBV5-1 and TRBJ2-2; 12 bases agree with TRBD1. The CDR3 contains 15 residues. J lost 7 bases, V lost 5 bases, and 6 bases had no gene match. Germline values: CDR1 SGHRS, CDR2 YFSETQ. CDR3 nucleotides: TGCGCCAGCAGTCGGGACAGGGGGCTCAGCGGGGAGCTGTTTTTT. Translation: CASSRDRGLSGELFF.

This chain connects TRBV28 to TRBJ1-5; 7 bases are a match to TRBD1. V lost 4 bases, J lost 11 bases, and 11 bases stayed unmatched. Germline V gives CDR1 MDHEN, CDR2 SYDVKM. The CDR3 sequence is 14 residues long. The CDR3 is CASSYGTAPLAQHF. In DNA, the CDR3 is TGTGCCAGCAGTTACGGGACAGCCCCGTTGGCCCAGCATTTT.

The V and J genes are TRBV11-3 and TRBJ2-7, with D possibly being TRBD2 (5 bases). The V gene lost 3 bases and the J gene lost 7 bases, with 16 bases spanning the gap. The CDR3 covers 14 residues. The germline V gene encodes CDR1 SGHNT and CDR2 YENEEA. CDR3 sequence reads: CASSLTVGVGEQYF. The CDR3 nucleotides read TGTGCCAGCAGCTTGACGGTGGGAGTCGGGGAGCAGTACTTC.

The chain uses TRBV5-7 and TRBJ1-5; no reliable D call. TRBV5-7 is an ORF; its function is uncertain. The CDR3 sequence is 17 residues long. With 4 bases removed from V and 6 bases from J, the gap between germline ends came to 23 bases. CDR3 sequence: CASSRKPEGADGQPQHF. The CDR3 region has the DNA TGTGCCAGCAGCCGCAAACCCGAGGGAGCTGATGGTCAGCCCCAGCATTTT.

The rearrangement joins TRBV30 to TRBJ1-3; D ambiguous. This CDR3 is built from 11 residues. The germline CDR1 and CDR2 sequences are GTSNPN and SVGIG (reference sequence). V was clipped by 4 bases and J by 3 bases, with 4 bases between them. The DNA of the CDR3 is TGTGCCTGGACCGGTGGAAACACCATATATTTT. Protein: CAWTGGNTIYF.

This chain joins TRBV4-1 and TRBJ2-1, with D hard to call. Germline V gives CDR1 MGHRA, CDR2 YSYEKL. CDR3 length: 17 amino acids. V gave up 0 bases and J gave up 0 bases, with 12 bases separating them. The CDR3 reads CASSQDWLDSSYNEQFF. The CDR3 DNA sequence: TGCGCCAGCAGCCAAGATTGGCTCGATAGCTCCTACAATGAGCAGTTCTTC.

The chain recombines TRBV29-1 with TRBJ2-7; D call uncertain. Trimming removed 4 bases at V and 2 bases at J, with 6 bases between. The CDR3 consists of 11 residues. CDR1 is SQVTM and CDR2 is ANQGSEA in the germline V gene. The CDR3 nucleotides are TGCAGCGTTGCGGGCGCCTACGAGCAGTACTTC. This sequence encodes CSVAGAYEQYF.

The chain couples TRBV10-3 to TRBJ2-3; D is possibly TRBD2 (5 bases). This CDR3 is built from 14 residues. CDR1 is ENHRY, CDR2 SYGVKD, per germline. V was shortened by 0 bases and J by 1 base, with 5 bases between the two germline ends. The DNA for the CDR3 is TGTGCCATCAGTGAGTCCGGGGGCACAGATACGCAGTATTTT. This translates into CAISESGGTDTQYF.